This T cell receptor (beta chain) came from a study of technical replicates of blood from a few donors. Germline V gene sequence: CDR1 LNHDA, CDR2 SQIVND (reference sequence). The CDR3 is made up of 14 amino acids. Deletions cut 7 bases from V and 11 bases from J, with 23 bases between. This clone has more than one count but fewer than ten. The protocol was immunoSEQ multiplex PCR, while the TCRdb copy is restricted to in-frame clones and leaves out a portion. The sample gives under 95,000 clones, just under 95% of which show up once; 0.25% is in the top ten. This sequence originates from a human donor in good health. V gene TRBV19 combines with J gene TRBJ1-1; D is unresolved. The material sequenced was T cells isolated from PBMCs. CDR3: CASTPIERQAMAFF. The CDR3 coding sequence is TGTGCCAGTACCCCAATCGAGAGGCAAGCGATGGCTTTCTTT.